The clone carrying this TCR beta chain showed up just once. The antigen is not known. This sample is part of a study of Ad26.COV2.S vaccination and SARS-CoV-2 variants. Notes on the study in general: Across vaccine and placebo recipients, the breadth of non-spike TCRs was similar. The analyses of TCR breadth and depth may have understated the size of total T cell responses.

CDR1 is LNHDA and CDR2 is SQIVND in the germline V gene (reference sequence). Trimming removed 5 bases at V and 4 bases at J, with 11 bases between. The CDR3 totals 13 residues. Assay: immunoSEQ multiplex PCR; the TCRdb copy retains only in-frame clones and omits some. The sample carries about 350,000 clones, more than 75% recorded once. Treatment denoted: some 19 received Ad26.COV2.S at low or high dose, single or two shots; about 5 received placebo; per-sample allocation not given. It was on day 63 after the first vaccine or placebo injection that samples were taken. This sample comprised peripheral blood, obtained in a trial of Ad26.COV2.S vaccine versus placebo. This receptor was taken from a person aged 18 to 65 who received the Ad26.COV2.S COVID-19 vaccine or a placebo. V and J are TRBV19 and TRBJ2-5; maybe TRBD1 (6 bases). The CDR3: CASSVQGSETQYF. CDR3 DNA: TGTGCCAGTAGTGTACAGGGATCAGAGACCCAGTACTTC.